This T cell receptor (beta chain) was documented in a study of response to subunit inactivated influenza vaccine (dated by TCRdb to the late 2010s). Turning to the overall study: The study used deep quantitative T cell receptor repertoire profiling to track responses to a trivalent subunit inactivated influenza vaccine.

Details on this clonotype: The clone's antigen remains unknown. Base quality data are lacking; no much larger clone is found one base away.

The paper as a whole reports these results and caveats: According to the authors, only a limited number of new T cells may be recruited by each seasonal influenza vaccination.

Library preparation used RT-PCR. Sequencing instrument: Illumina HiSeq 2500. TCRdb took the public reads, trimmed them with fastp at Q25, ran MiXCR for clone calling and kept in-frame beta chains. Duplicate CDR3 protein sequences are folded into a single record with the most common DNA and genes. The sample table contains under 850,000 distinct CDR3 sequences; only one count was recorded for about 18% of them. Approximately 11% of the sample belongs to the ten largest clones. The receptor's source is a middle-aged man who received an inactivated influenza vaccine. Donor details come from another sample of the same person, matched by shared clones. The material was PBMCs from blood, obtained 4 to 6 days after vaccination.

The nucleotide sequence reads as follows: TGTGCCAGCAAGCAGTCAGGGACCACCTACAATGAGCAGTTCTTC. This gives the protein CASKQSGTTYNEQFF. Recombination linked TRBV2 to TRBJ2-1; the D call could be TRBD1 or TRBD2, with each sharing 5 bases. The CDR3 runs 15 residues from the cysteine to the phenylalanine. Only the CDR3 DNA stays, 45 bases, in frame from base 1. From a lookup of the germline V gene, CDR1 and CDR2 are SNHLY and FYNNEI. V gives up 7 bases and J gives up 2 bases, and the segment between their germline ends measures 15 bases.